The 20 T cell receptor beta chains below were found in one sample sequenced in a study of cytomegalovirus exposure and HLA in healthy donors. The protocol was immunoSEQ multiplex PCR, while the TCRdb copy is restricted to in-frame clones and leaves out a portion. The sample lists under 300,000 clones, roughly 89% seen once, with 0.37% in the top ten. Sequencing was done on a sample of PBMCs. These receptors all come from a woman younger than 30 in good health and CMV-seronegative.

The CDR3 DNA is TGCGCCAGCAGCCAAGGGGCTAGCGGTAGACAAGAGACCCAGTACTTC. Amino acids: CASSQGASGRQETQYF. V is TRBV4-3 and J is TRBJ2-5; 7 positions agree with TRBD2. CDR3 length equals 16 residues. With V trimmed by 1 base and J by 2 bases, 7 bases remained unmatched. Germline V gives CDR1 LGHNA, CDR2 YSLEER.

V usage is TRBV28 and J usage is TRBJ2-7; D remains ambiguous. The CDR3 spans 12 residues. The V end lost 5 bases, the J end lost 3 bases, and 8 bases lay between the germline ends. Germline V CDR1 and CDR2: MDHEN, SYDVKM. This CDR3 reads CASSPPYYEQYF. The CDR3 region has the DNA TGTGCCAGCAGTCCCCCCTACTACGAGCAGTACTTC.

This clone occurred a few times. The J gene is TRBJ1-5, the V gene TRBV6-6; possible D gene TRBD1, 5 bases. Germline V gene lookup returns CDR1 MNHNY and CDR2 SVGAGI (reference sequence). This CDR3 spans 13 amino acids. Trimming shortened V by 7 bases and J by 7 bases, and 14 bases separated the two germline ends. CDR3 in amino acids: CASTPQGRQPQHF. Written as DNA, the CDR3 is TGTGCCAGCACTCCCCAGGGCCGGCAGCCCCAGCATTTT.

The rearrangement links TRBV27 to TRBJ2-5, with 7 bases fitting TRBD2. The CDR3 totals 15 residues. Per germline, CDR1 MNHEY and CDR2 SMNVEV (reference sequence). With 0 bases clipped from V and 5 bases from J, the junction kept 6 bases outside the gene matches. CDR3 sequence: CASSLSGAGSETQYF. For the CDR3, the DNA is TGTGCCAGCAGTTTATCGGGAGCGGGGTCGGAGACCCAGTACTTC.

CDR3 in amino acids: CASSLGPRGVRETQYF. CDR3 in DNA: TGTGCCAGCAGCTTGGGCCCGCGGGGGGTGCGGGAGACCCAGTACTTC. V is TRBV5-6 and J is TRBJ2-5, with 8 bases matching TRBD2. Germline values: CDR1 SGHDT, CDR2 YYEEEE. J gave up 5 bases and V 0 bases, and 9 bases lay outside the gene matches. There are 16 residues in the CDR3.

The chain links TRBV14 to TRBJ2-6; D is perhaps TRBD1 (5 bases). Germline values: CDR1 SGHDN, CDR2 FVKESK. This CDR3 contains 21 residues. Trimming stripped 0 bases from V and 0 bases from J, with 21 bases between. CDR3 loop: CASSQDATQRTSSSGANVLTF. The CDR3 DNA sequence: TGTGCCAGCAGCCAAGATGCTACTCAACGGACAAGCAGCTCTGGGGCCAACGTCCTGACTTTC.

The rearrangement joins TRBV2 to TRBJ1-6; TRBD1 aligns across 7 bases. CDR3 length: 14 amino acids. V shed 6 bases, J shed 9 bases, and the junction held 8 bases outside the gene matches. The V gene's germline CDR1 is SNHLY and CDR2 FYNNEI. CDR3 loop: CASRPGTEVSPLHF. The CDR3 DNA is TGTGCCAGCAGGCCCGGGACAGAAGTTTCACCCCTCCACTTT.

The J gene is TRBJ2-2, the V gene TRBV4-1, with D unresolved. The CDR3 covers 17 residues. Trimming cost V 2 bases and J 2 bases, with 15 bases left between them. Germline CDR1 and CDR2: MGHRA and YSYEKL. The CDR3 sequence is CASSQFTPTQNTGELFF. The DNA of the CDR3 is TGCGCCAGCAGCCAATTCACGCCGACTCAAAACACCGGGGAGCTGTTTTTT.

The rearrangement links TRBV4-2 to TRBJ2-2; 10 nucleotides match TRBD2. The CDR3 has 16 residues. The trim removed 0 bases at V and 6 bases at J, leaving 4 bases unmatched. In germline, CDR1 is LGHNA, CDR2 YNFKEQ. The CDR3 reads CASSQDLLAGPGELFF. CDR3 DNA: TGTGCCAGCAGCCAAGATTTACTAGCGGGACCCGGGGAGCTGTTTTTT.

In its sample, this clone was seen a few times. V gene TRBV27 combines with J gene TRBJ1-2; weak D call: TRBD1 (5 bases). V was clipped by 8 bases and J by 2 bases, with 9 bases between them. Germline CDR1 MNHEY, CDR2 SMNVEV (reference sequence). CDR3 size: 12 residues. The CDR3 DNA reads as TGTGCCAGCTCCCGGGGGAACTATGGCTACACCTTC. Translated: CASSRGNYGYTF.

The chain is built from TRBV7-9 and TRBJ2-7; 8 bases match TRBD1. The CDR3 length is 12 residues. The germline V gene encodes CDR1 SEHNR and CDR2 FQNEAQ (reference sequence). V shed 5 bases and J 6 bases; nucleotides not matched to a gene: 3. This CDR3 reads CASSGDRREQYF. The CDR3 nucleotides are TGTGCCAGCAGCGGGGACAGGCGCGAGCAGTACTTC.

The chain is built from TRBV7-2 and TRBJ1-6; 7 bases align to TRBD1. Trimming cost V 1 base and J 5 bases; bases outside gene matches: 8. The germline CDR1 and CDR2 sequences are SGHTA and FQGNSA. This CDR3 has 17 amino acids. CDR3 bases: TGTGCCAGCAGCTTAGGGGCCCCGGGACAGAATAATTCACCCCTCCACTTT. This sequence encodes CASSLGAPGQNNSPLHF.

V is TRBV27 and J is TRBJ2-4, with 7 bases fitting TRBD1. After removal of 5 bases from V and 0 bases from J, the junction contained 7 bases not matched to a gene. The CDR3 runs to 16 residues. CDR1 and CDR2 from the germline V gene are MNHEY and SMNVEV (reference sequence). CDR3 DNA sequence: TGTGCCAGCAGTCCAAAGGGGGCACTAGCCAAAAACATTCAGTACTTC. It is translated as CASSPKGALAKNIQYF.

The V call is TRBV7-8, the J call TRBJ1-1, with D maybe TRBD1 (5 bases). The CDR3 covers 13 residues. The V end was cut by 3 bases, the J end by 7 bases, with 12 bases between. Germline V gives CDR1 SGHVS, CDR2 FQNEAQ. The CDR3 loop reads CASSFRQGGEAFF. CDR3 bases: TGTGCCAGCAGCTTCCGCCAGGGAGGTGAAGCTTTCTTT.

Note on this clone: The same CDR3 can be traced to other DNA sequences in this sample. This chain joins TRBV6-6 and TRBJ1-2; D is undetermined. Trimming left V 0 bases short and J 5 bases short, with 7 bases between. CDR3 length: 13 residues. The germline CDR1 and CDR2 sequences are MNHNY and SVGAGI (reference sequence). The chain's CDR3 is CASSYSAGYGYTF. CDR3 nucleotide sequence: TGTGCCAGCAGTTACTCAGCCGGGTATGGCTACACCTTC.

The chain combines TRBV10-3 with TRBJ2-3, with D unresolved. The V and J ends lost 6 bases and 0 bases respectively, with 4 bases between them. This CDR3 is built from 12 residues. From germline, CDR1 is ENHRY and CDR2 SYGVKD. The CDR3 reads CAISLSTDTQYF. The CDR3 DNA reads TGTGCCATCAGCCTCAGCACAGATACGCAGTATTTT.

The chain links TRBV10-3 to TRBJ2-7; TRBD2 agrees at 9 bases. The J segment lost 1 base and the V segment lost 6 bases, leaving 1 base of the junction unmatched. The CDR3 has 13 residues. Per germline, CDR1 ENHRY and CDR2 SYGVKD. The CDR3 spells CAIRLAGSYEQYF. CDR3 sequence (DNA): TGTGCCATCAGACTAGCGGGTTCCTACGAGCAGTACTTC.

The chain couples TRBV7-9 to TRBJ2-7, with a tentative D call TRBD1 (7 bases). Trimming shortened V by 4 bases and J by 3 bases, and 13 bases separated the two germline ends. The germline V gene has CDR1 SEHNR and CDR2 FQNEAQ (reference sequence). The CDR3 runs to 14 residues. CDR3 bases: TGTGCCAGCAGCTCGGGGGACAGAGTCTACGAGCAGTACTTC. Translated: CASSSGDRVYEQYF.

This rearrangement joins TRBV5-1 to TRBJ2-2; TRBD2 is a possible D gene (5 bases). CDR1 and CDR2 from the germline V gene are SGHRS and YFSETQ. Trimming left V 4 bases short and J 4 bases short, with 17 bases between. The CDR3 is 16 amino acids. CDR3 residues: CASSAPSGLSTGELFF. CDR3 bases: TGCGCCAGCAGCGCACCTTCGGGGTTAAGCACCGGGGAGCTGTTTTTT.

The chain links TRBV28 to TRBJ1-5; D gene unclear. The V and J ends lost 2 bases and 1 base respectively, with 12 bases between them. The CDR3 length is 16 residues. Looked up from germline, CDR1 is MDHEN and CDR2 is SYDVKM. The CDR3 nucleotides are TGTGCCAGCAGTTTACGTCGGGGAATCAGCAATCAGCCCCAGCATTTT. Translating it yields CASSLRRGISNQPQHF.